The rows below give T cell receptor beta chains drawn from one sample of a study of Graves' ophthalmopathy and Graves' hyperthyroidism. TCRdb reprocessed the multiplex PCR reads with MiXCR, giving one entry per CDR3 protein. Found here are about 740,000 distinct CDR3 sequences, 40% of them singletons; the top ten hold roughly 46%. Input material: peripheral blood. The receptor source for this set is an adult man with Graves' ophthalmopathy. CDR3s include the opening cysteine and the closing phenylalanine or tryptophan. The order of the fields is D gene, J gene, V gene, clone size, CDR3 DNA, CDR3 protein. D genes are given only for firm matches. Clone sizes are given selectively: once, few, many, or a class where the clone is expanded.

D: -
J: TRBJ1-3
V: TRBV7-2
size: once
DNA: TGTGCCAGCAGCTCGGCGGGTCAAGGCTCTGGAAACACCATATATTTT
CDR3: CASSSAGQGSGNTIYF

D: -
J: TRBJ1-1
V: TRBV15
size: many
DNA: TGTGCCACCAGCAGAGCCGGGGCGGAAGCTTTCTTT
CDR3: CATSRAGAEAFF

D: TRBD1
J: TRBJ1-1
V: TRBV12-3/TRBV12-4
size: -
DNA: TGTGCCAGCAGGCCATTCGGGACAGTGAACACTGAAGCTTTCTTT
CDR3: CASRPFGTVNTEAFF

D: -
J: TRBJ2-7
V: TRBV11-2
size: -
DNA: TGTGCCAGCAGCTCCAATCTGATGGGCTCCTACGAGCAGTACTTC
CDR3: CASSSNLMGSYEQYF

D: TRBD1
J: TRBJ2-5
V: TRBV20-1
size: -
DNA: TGCAGTGCGAGAGAGGGGGCCGGGGCCCAAGAGACCCAGTACTTC
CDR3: CSAREGAGAQETQYF

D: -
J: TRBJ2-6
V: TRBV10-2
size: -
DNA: TGCGCCATCAGGCCGGACAGCTCTGGGGCCAACGTCCTGACTTTC
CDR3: CAIRPDSSGANVLTF

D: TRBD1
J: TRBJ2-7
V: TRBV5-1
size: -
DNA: TGCGCCAGCGCCACCGGACAGGGCCCTTACGAGCAGTACTTC
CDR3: CASATGQGPYEQYF

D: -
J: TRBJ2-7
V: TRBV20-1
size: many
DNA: TGCAGTGCTAGAGATTGGGCACGCGAGCAGTACTTC
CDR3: CSARDWAREQYF

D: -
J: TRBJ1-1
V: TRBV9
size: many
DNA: TGTGCCAGCAGCGCATATTCTCAGAGCACTGAAGCTTTCTTT
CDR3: CASSAYSQSTEAFF

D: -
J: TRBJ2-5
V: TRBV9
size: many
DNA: TGTGCCAGCAGCGTAGAAGGCGGAGAGACCCAGTACTTC
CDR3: CASSVEGGETQYF

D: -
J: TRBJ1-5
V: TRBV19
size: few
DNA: TGTGCCAGTAGTATCGGGTGGAATCAGCCCCAGCATTTT
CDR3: CASSIGWNQPQHF

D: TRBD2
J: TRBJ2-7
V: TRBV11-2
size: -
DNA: TGTGCCAGCAGTGCTGGGGGCTTAGCGGGAGATTCCTACGAGCAGTACTTC
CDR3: CASSAGGLAGDSYEQYF

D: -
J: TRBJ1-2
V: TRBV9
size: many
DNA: TGTGCCAGCAGCCTATCCGACGGGTCTAACTATGGCTACACCTTC
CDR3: CASSLSDGSNYGYTF

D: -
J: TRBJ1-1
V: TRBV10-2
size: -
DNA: TGCGCCAGCAGTGAATATGGTATGGGGGGCACTGAAGCTTTCTTT
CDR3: CASSEYGMGGTEAFF

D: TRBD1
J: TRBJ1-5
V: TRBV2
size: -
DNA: TGTGCCAGCAGTGCTAACAGGGGTGAGGGCAATCAGCCCCAGCATTTT
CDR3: CASSANRGEGNQPQHF

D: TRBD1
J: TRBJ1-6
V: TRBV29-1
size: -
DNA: TGCAGCGTTGAAGATCGAAGGACAGGGAATTCACCCCTCCACTTT
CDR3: CSVEDRRTGNSPLHF

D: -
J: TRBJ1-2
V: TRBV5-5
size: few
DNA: TGTGCCAGCAGCTTGTTGGACCGTGGCTACACCTTC
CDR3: CASSLLDRGYTF

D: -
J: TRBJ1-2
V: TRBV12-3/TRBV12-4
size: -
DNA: TGTGCCAGCAGCGAGGGGGGGGGACTACCCTCTAACTATGGCTACACCTTC
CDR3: CASSEGGGLPSNYGYTF

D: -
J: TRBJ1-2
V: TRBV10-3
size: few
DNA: TGTGCCAGCAGCTCCTCGACCGTAAACTATGGCTACACCTTC
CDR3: CASSSSTVNYGYTF

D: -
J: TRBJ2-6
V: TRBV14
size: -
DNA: TGTGCCAGCAGCCAAGATCGGGTCAGAAACTCTGGGGCCAACGTCCTGACTTTC
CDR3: CASSQDRVRNSGANVLTF

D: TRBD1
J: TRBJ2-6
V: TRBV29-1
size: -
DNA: TGCAGCGGGACAGGGGGCAACGTCCTGACTTTC
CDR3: CSGTGGNVLTF

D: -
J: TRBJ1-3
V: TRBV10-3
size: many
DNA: TGTGCCATCAGGAATGGAAACACCATATATTTT
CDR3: CAIRNGNTIYF

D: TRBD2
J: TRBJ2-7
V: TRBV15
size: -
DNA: TGTGCCACCAGCAGATCACTGAGGGAGGGCCGAAGCATGGAGCAGTACTTC
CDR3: CATSRSLREGRSMEQYF

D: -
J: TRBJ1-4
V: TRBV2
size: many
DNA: TGTGCCAGCAGTGTGTCGGGGACGAATGAAAAACTGTTTTTT
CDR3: CASSVSGTNEKLFF

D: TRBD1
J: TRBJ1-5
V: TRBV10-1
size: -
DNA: TGCGCCAGCAGCGATGACACAGGGACAGCCCATAGCAATCAGCCCCAGCATTTT
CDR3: CASSDDTGTAHSNQPQHF

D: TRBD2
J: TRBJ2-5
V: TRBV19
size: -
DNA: TGTGCCTGTAAACTAGCGGGATTAGAGACCCAGTACTTC
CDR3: CACKLAGLETQYF

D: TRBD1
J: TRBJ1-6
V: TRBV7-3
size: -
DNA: TGTGCCAGCAGCTCCATAGGGACAGTGTTACCCCCCCACTTT
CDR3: CASSSIGTVLPPHF

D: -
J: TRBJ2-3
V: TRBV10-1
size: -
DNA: TGCGCCAGCAGCGTACTAGCAGAAGGGTCAGATACGCAGTATTTT
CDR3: CASSVLAEGSDTQYF

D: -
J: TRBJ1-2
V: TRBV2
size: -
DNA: TGTGCCAGCAGTTTAAGATCACGGGGCTACACCTTC
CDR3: CASSLRSRGYTF

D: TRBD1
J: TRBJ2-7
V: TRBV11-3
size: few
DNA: TGTGCCAGCAGTAGATCGGGGACAGGGGTGGCCTACGAGCAGTACTTC
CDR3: CASSRSGTGVAYEQYF

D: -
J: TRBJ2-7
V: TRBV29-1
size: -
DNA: TGCAGCGCCACCGTCGGGGACACCTACTACGAGCAGTACTTC
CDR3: CSATVGDTYYEQYF

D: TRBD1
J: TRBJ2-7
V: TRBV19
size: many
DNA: TGTGCCAGTAGGGACAGGCCGAGCTCCTACGAGCAGTACTTC
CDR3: CASRDRPSSYEQYF

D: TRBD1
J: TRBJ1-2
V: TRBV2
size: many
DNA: TGTGCCAGCAGTGAAGCGCTTATTGGACAGGGGGGCTATGGCTACACCTTC
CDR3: CASSEALIGQGGYGYTF

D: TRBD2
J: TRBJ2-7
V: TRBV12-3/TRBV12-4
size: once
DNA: TGTGCCAGCAGCCCTAGCGGGAGAACCCACGAGCAGTACTTC
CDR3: CASSPSGRTHEQYF

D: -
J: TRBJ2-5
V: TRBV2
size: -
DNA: TGTGCCAGCAGGGAGGAACAGGGTCGGTACTTC
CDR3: CASREEQGRYF

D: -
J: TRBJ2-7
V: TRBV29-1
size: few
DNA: TGCAGCTTGGGGAGTGGGGGCGTCTACGAGCAGTACTTC
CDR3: CSLGSGGVYEQYF

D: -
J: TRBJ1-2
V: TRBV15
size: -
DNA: TGTGCCACCAGCAGTTCATCCAGAAACTATGGCTACACCTTC
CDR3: CATSSSSRNYGYTF

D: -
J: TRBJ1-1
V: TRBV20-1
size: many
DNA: TGCAGTGCTGCACAGTCAATGAACACTGAAGCTTTCTTT
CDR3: CSAAQSMNTEAFF

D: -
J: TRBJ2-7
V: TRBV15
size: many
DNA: TGTGCCACCAGCAGAGATAGCCCTCAGGAGCAGTACTTC
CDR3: CATSRDSPQEQYF

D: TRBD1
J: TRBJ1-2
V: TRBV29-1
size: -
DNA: TGCAGCGTTCGGCCGGGACAGGGGGCGCGGTACTATGGCTACACCTTC
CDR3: CSVRPGQGARYYGYTF

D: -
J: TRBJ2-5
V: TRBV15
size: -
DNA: TGTGCCACCAGTTCACCCCACCAAGAGACCCAGTACTTC
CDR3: CATSSPHQETQYF

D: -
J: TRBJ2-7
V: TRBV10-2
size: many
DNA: TGCGCCAGCAGACGGGACGGAGACTACGAGCAGTACTTC
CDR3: CASRRDGDYEQYF